This T cell receptor beta chain was profiled in a study of Ad26.COV2.S vaccination and SARS-CoV-2 variants. The study, taken as a whole, reports: Similar non-spike TCR breadth was observed in recipients of vaccine and of placebo. Vaccine recipients surpassed placebo recipients in spike-specific TCR breadth. Post-vaccination breadth of spike-specific CD8+ and CD4+ T cell responses was reportedly substantial.

The method was immunoSEQ multiplex PCR; TCRdb's version includes in-frame clones alone and lacks a portion of them. The sample lists about 680,000 clones, roughly 90% occurring once. This sample's treatment: roughly 18 received Ad26.COV2.S at low or high dose, single or two shots; 5 received placebo; per-sample allocation not given. Sampling was done on day 63 after the first vaccine or placebo injection. About this clone: The antigen is undetermined.

Trimming left V 4 bases short and J 9 bases short, with 16 bases between. Germline CDR1 reads SGHTA; CDR2 reads FQGNSA. This CDR3 region has 14 residues. The chain has TRBV7-2 and TRBJ2-1; a possible D gene is TRBD2 (6 bases). The sample here was peripheral blood, taken in a trial of Ad26.COV2.S vaccine versus placebo. This clonotype originated in a person aged 18-65 years who received the Ad26.COV2.S COVID-19 vaccine or a placebo. The CDR3 nucleotides read TGTGCCAGCAGCTACGGAGGGGCTCGGAGTGAGCAGTTCTTC. As protein: CASSYGGARSEQFF.